This T cell receptor beta chain was sequenced in a study of T cell repertoires in cytomegalovirus infection. From germline, CDR1 is MDHEN and CDR2 SYDVKM. CDR3 length: 14 residues. With 3 bases removed from V and 7 bases from J, the gap between germline ends came to 16 bases. From the reads, TCRdb called clonotypes with MiXCR, one entry per CDR3 protein. The sample includes almost 500,000 distinct CDR3 sequences, about 11% of them seen just once. The TCR was taken from a human donor in good health (CMV status not recorded). Some clones in this sample may be carry-over from other donors' samples. Sequenced input: PBMCs. This chain uses TRBV28 with TRBJ2-7; no clear D gene. The CDR3 loop is CASSFSLSQVEQYF. In nucleotides, the CDR3 is TGTGCCAGCAGTTTCAGTCTATCCCAGGTTGAGCAGTACTTC.